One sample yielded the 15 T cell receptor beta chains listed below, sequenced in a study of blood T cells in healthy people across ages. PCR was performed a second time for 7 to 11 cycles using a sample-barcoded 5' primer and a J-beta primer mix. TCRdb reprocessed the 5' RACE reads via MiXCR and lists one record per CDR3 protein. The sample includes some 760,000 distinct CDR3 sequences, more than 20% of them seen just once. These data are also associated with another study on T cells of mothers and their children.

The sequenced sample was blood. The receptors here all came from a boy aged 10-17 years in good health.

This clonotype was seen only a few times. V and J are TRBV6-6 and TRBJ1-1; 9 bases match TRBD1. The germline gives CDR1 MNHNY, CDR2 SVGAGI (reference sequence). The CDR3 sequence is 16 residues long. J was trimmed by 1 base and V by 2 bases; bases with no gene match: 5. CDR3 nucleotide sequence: TGTGCCAGCAGTTACCCAGGGGACAGGGCGAACACTGAAGCTTTCTTT. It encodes CASSYPGDRANTEAFF.

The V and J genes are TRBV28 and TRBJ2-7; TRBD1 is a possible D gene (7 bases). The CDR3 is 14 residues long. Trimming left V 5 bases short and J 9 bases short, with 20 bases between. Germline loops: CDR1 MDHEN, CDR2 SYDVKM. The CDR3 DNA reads TGTGCCAGCAGTACTACAGGGGCCGCGGGGCGGCAGTACTTC. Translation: CASSTTGAAGRQYF.

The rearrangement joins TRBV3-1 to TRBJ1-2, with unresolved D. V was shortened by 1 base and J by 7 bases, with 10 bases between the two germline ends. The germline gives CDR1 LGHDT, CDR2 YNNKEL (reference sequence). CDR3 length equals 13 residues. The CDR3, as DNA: TGTGCCAGCAGCCAAGGGCCCGGACCTGGCTACACCTTC. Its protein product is CASSQGPGPGYTF.

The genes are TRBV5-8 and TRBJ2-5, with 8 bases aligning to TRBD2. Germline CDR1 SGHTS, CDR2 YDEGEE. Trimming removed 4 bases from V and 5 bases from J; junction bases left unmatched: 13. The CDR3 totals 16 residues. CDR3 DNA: TGTGCCAGCAGCATTGGCCGGGGGGGCCCGGGGGAGACCCAGTACTTC. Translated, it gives CASSIGRGGPGETQYF.

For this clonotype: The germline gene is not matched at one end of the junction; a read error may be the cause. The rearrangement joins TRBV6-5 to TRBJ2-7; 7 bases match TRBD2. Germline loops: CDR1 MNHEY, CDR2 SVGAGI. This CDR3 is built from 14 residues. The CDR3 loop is CASSYTYQKAGQHF. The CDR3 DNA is TGTGCCAGCAGTTACACCTATCAAAAAGCGGGGCAGCACTTC.

CDR3 region: CASSVVGGRGEQFF. The CDR3 DNA reads as TGTGCCAGCAGCGTAGTTGGAGGGAGGGGTGAGCAGTTCTTC. This chain connects TRBV9 to TRBJ2-1, with TRBD2 matching over 7 bases. From germline, CDR1 is SGDLS and CDR2 YYNGEE. Unmatched junction bases numbered 6, after V lost 0 bases and J lost 9 bases. This CDR3 comprises 14 residues.

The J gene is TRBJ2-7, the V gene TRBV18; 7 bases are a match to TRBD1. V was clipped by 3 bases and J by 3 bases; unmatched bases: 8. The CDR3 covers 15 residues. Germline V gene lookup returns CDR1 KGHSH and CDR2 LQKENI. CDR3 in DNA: TGTGCCAGCTCACCGACCGGGACAGCCGACTACGAGCAGTACTTC. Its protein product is CASSPTGTADYEQYF.

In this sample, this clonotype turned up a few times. The CDR3: CASSPTGGGSPLHF. The CDR3 DNA sequence: TGTGCCAGCAGTCCCACAGGGGGCGGATCACCCCTCCACTTT. The chain has TRBV6-5 and TRBJ1-6, with 9 positions matching TRBD1. This CDR3 comprises 14 residues. V trimming: 5 bases; J trimming: 10 bases; junction bases outside the gene matches: 6. Germline CDR1 MNHEY, CDR2 SVGAGI.

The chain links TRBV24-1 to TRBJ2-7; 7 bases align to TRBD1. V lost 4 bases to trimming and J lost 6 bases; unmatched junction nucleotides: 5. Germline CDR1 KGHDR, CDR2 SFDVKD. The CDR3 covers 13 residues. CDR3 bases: TGTGCCACCAGTGACGCCGGGACAGCCGAGCAGTACTTC. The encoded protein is CATSDAGTAEQYF.

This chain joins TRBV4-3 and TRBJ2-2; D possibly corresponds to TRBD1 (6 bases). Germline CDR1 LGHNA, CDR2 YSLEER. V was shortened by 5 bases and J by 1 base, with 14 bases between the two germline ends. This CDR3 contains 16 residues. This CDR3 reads CASSYRTEVNTGELFF. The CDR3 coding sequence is TGCGCCAGCAGCTACCGGACAGAAGTGAACACCGGGGAGCTGTTTTTT.

In nucleotides, the CDR3 is TGTGCCAGCAAAGCGTACACTGAAGCTTTCTTT. This sequence encodes CASKAYTEAFF. The chain joins TRBV6-1 to TRBJ1-1; no reliable D call. The CDR3 loop spans 11 amino acids. Germline V lookup: CDR1 MNHNS, CDR2 SASEGT. Trimming left V 7 bases short and J 3 bases short, with 6 bases between.

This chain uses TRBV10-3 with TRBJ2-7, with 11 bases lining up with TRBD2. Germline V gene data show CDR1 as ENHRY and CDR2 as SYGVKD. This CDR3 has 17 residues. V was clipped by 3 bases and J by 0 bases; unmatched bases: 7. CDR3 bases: TGTGCCATCAGTGATTTTGGGGGACTAGCGGTCTCCTACGAGCAGTACTTC. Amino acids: CAISDFGGLAVSYEQYF.

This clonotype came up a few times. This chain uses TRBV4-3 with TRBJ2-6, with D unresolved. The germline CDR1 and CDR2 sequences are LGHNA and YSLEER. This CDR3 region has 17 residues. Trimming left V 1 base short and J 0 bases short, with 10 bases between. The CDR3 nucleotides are TGCGCCAGCAGCCAAGTTCGGGCTCGCTCTGGGGCCAACGTCCTGACTTTC. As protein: CASSQVRARSGANVLTF.

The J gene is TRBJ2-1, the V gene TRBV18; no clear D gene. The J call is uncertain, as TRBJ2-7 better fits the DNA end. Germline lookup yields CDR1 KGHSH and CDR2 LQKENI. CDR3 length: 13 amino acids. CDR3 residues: CASSPRGFEEQYF. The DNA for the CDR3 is TGTGCCAGCTCACCACGGGGTTTCGAGGAGCAGTACTTC.

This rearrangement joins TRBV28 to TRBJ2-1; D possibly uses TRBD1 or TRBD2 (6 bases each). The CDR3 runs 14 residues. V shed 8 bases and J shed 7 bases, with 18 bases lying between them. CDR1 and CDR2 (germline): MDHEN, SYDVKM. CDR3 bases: TGTGCCAGCGAGGAGGGGGAGCCTTTGAATGAGCAGTTCTTC. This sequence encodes CASEEGEPLNEQFF.